This T cell receptor (beta chain) was captured by sequencing in a study of cytomegalovirus exposure and HLA in healthy donors. Germline V gene sequence: CDR1 MGHRA, CDR2 YSYEKL. The CDR3 is made up of 15 amino acids. This clone appeared a few times. The junction does not match germline at one end; this may be a read error. With 60 Vbeta and 13 Jbeta primers, the PCR was carried out. The method was immunoSEQ multiplex PCR; TCRdb's version includes in-frame clones alone and lacks a portion of them. The profile shows 95,000 to 110,000 clones, 9.5% to 13% of them singletons. This sequence joins TRBV4-1 and TRBJ1-2; 9 positions agree with TRBD1. The receptor's source is a middle-aged man in good health and CMV-seropositive. The sample comprised PBMCs. CDR3 sequence reads: CASNQGTGINYGYTF. The CDR3 DNA reads as TGCGCCAGCAACCAAGGGACAGGGATTAACTATGGCTACACCTTC.